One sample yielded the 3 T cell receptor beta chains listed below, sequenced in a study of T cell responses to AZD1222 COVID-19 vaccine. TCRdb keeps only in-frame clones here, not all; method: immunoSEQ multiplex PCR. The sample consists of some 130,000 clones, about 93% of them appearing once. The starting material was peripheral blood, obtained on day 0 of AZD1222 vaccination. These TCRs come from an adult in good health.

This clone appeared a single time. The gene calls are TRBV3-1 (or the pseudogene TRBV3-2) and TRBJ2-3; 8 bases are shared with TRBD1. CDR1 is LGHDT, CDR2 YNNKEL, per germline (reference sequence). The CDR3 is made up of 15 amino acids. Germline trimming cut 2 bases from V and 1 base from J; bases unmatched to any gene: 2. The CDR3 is CASSQKGQGTDTQYF. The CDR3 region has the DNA TGTGCCAGCAGCCAAAAGGGACAGGGCACAGATACGCAGTATTTT.

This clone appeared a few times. The DNA for the CDR3 is TGCGCCAGCAGCTTGGCGGTGGGGGAGTTCTACAATGAGCAGTTCTTC. Protein product: CASSLAVGEFYNEQFF. The chain employs TRBV5-1 and TRBJ2-1; D may be TRBD1 or TRBD2 (5 bases each). The CDR3 is 16 amino acids. CDR1 SGHRS and CDR2 YFSETQ come from the germline V gene. Trimming took off 0 bases at V and 3 bases at J, with 13 bases between the two ends.

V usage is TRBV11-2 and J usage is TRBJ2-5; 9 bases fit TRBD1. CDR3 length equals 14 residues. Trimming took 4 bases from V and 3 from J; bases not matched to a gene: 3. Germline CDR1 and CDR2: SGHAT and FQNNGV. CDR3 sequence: CASSSGDREETQYF. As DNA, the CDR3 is TGTGCCAGCAGCTCCGGGGACAGGGAAGAGACCCAGTACTTC. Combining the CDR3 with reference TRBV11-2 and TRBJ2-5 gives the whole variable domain EAGVAQSPRYKIIEKRQSVAFWCNPISGHATLYWYQQILGQGPKLLIQFQNNGVVDDSQLPKDRFSAERLKGVDSTLKIQPAKLEDSAVYLCASSSGDREETQYFGPGTRLLVL.